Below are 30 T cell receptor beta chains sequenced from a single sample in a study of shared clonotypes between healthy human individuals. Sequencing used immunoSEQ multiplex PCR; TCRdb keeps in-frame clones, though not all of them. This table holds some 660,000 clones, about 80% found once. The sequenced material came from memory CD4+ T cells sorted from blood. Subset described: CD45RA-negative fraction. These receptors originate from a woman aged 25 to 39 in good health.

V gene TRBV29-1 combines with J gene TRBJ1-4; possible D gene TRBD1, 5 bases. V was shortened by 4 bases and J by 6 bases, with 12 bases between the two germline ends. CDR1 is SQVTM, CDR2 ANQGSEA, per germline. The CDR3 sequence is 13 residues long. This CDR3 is CSVGGGMDEKLFF. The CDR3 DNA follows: TGCAGCGTTGGGGGGGGTATGGATGAAAAACTGTTTTTT. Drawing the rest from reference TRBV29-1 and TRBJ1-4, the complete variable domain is SAVISQKPSRDICQRGTSLTIQCQVDSQVTMMFWYRQQPGQSLTLIATANQGSEATYESGFVIDKFPISRPNLTFSTLTVSNMSPEDSSIYLCSVGGGMDEKLFFGSGTQLSVL.

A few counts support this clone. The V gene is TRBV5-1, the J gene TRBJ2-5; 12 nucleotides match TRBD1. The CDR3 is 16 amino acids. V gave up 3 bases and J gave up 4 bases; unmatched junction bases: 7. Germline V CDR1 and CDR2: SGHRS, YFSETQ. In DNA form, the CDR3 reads TGCGCCAGCAGCTGGGGGACAGGGGGCGCAGGAGAGACCCAGTACTTC. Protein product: CASSWGTGGAGETQYF.

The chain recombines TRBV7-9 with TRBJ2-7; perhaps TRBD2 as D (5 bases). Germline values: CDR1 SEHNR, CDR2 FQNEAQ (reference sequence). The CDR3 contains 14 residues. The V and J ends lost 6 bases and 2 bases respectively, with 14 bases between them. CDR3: CASRSSGETYEQYF. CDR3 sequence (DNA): TGTGCCAGCAGATCCAGCGGAGAGACCTACGAGCAGTACTTC.

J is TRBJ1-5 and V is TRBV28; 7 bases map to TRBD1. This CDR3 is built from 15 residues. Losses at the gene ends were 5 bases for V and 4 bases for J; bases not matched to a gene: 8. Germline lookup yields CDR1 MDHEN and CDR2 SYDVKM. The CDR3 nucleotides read TGTGCCAGCAGTATTACAGGGGTTGGAAATCAGCCCCAGCATTTT. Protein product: CASSITGVGNQPQHF. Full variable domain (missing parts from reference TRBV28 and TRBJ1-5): DVKVTQSSRYLVKRTGEKVFLECVQDMDHENMFWYRQDPGLGLRLIYFSYDVKMKEKGDIPEGYSVSREKKERFSLILESASTNQTSMYLCASSITGVGNQPQHFGDGTRLSIL.

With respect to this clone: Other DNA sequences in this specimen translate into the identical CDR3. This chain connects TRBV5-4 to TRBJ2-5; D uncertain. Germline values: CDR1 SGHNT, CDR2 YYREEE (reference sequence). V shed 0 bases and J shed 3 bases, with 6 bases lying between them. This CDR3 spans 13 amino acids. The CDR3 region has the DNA TGTGCCAGCAGCTTGGAAAGGGAAGAGACCCAGTACTTC. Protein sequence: CASSLEREETQYF.

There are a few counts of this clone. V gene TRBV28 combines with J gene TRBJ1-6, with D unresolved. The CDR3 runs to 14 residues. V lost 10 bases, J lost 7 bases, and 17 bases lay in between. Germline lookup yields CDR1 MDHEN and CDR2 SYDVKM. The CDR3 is CAIQIGRSNSPLHF. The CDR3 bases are TGTGCCATTCAAATCGGGAGGAGCAATTCACCCCTCCACTTT. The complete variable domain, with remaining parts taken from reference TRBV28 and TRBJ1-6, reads DVKVTQSSRYLVKRTGEKVFLECVQDMDHENMFWYRQDPGLGLRLIYFSYDVKMKEKGDIPEGYSVSREKKERFSLILESASTNQTSMYLCAIQIGRSNSPLHFGNGTRLTVT.

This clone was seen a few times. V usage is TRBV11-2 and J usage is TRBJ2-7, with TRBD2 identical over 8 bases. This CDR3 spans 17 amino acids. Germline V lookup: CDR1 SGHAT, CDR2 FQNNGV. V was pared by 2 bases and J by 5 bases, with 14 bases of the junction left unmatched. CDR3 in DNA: TGTGCCAGCAGCTTACTTCGGGAGGGCCCTAGCAGCCACGAGCAGTACTTC. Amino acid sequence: CASSLLREGPSSHEQYF. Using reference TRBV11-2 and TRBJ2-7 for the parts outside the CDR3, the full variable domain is EAGVAQSPRYKIIEKRQSVAFWCNPISGHATLYWYQQILGQGPKLLIQFQNNGVVDDSQLPKDRFSAERLKGVDSTLKIQPAKLEDSAVYLCASSLLREGPSSHEQYFGPGTRLTVT.

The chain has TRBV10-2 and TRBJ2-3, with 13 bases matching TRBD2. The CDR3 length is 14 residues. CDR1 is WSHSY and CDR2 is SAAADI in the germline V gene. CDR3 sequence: CATLAGGRLDTQYF. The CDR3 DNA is TGCGCGACACTAGCGGGAGGGCGGTTAGATACGCAGTATTTT.

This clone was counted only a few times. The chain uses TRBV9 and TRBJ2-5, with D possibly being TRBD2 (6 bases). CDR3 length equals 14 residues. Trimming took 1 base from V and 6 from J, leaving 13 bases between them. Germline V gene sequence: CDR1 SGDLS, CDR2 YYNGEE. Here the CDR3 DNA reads TGTGCCAGCAGCGTAACTGGAGGGAGTCAGACCCAGTACTTC. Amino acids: CASSVTGGSQTQYF.

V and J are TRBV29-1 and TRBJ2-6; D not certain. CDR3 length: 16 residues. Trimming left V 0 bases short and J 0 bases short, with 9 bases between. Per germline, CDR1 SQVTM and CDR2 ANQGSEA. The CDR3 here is CSVEDVPRSGANVLTF. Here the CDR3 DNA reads TGCAGCGTTGAAGATGTCCCTCGCTCTGGGGCCAACGTCCTGACTTTC.

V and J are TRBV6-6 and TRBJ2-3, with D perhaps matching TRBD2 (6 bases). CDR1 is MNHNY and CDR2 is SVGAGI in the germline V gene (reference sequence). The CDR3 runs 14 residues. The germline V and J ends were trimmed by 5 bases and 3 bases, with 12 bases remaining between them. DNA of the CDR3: TGTGCCAGCAGTCCTGTAGCGGAAACAGATACGCAGTATTTT. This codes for CASSPVAETDTQYF.

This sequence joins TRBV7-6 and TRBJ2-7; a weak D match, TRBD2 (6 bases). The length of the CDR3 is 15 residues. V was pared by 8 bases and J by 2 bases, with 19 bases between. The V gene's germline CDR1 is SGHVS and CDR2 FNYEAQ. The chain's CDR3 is CASGTRPGATYEQYF. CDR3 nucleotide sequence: TGTGCCAGCGGCACTCGACCGGGAGCGACCTACGAGCAGTACTTC.

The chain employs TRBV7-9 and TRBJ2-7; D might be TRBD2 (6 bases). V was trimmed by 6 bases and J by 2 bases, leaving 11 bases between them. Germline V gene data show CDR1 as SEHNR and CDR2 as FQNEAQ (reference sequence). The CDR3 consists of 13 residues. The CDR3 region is CASRSEGPYEQYF. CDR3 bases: TGTGCCAGCAGGTCGGAGGGCCCCTACGAGCAGTACTTC.

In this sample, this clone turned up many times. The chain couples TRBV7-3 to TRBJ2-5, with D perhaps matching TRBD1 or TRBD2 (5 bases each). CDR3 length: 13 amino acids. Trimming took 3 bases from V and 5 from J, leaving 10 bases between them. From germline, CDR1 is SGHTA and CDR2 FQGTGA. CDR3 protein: CASSFGARETQYF. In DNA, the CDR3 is TGTGCCAGCAGCTTCGGGGCGAGGGAGACCCAGTACTTC.

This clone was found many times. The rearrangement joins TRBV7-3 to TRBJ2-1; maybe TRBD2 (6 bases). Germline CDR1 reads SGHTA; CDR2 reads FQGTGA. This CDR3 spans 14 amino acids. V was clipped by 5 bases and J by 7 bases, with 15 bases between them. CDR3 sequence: CASSPPGASNEQFF. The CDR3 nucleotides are TGTGCCAGCAGCCCCCCGGGAGCTAGTAATGAGCAGTTCTTC.

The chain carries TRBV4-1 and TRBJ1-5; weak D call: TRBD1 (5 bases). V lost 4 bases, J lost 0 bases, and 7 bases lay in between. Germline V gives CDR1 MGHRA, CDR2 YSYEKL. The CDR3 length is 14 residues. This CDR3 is CASSRTGSNQPQHF. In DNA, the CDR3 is TGCGCCAGCAGCCGAACAGGTAGCAATCAGCCCCAGCATTTT.

The CDR3 sequence: CANTPTSGISYTQYF. The CDR3 region has the DNA TGTGCCAACACGCCGACTAGCGGGATCTCCTATACGCAGTATTTT. This chain uses TRBV2 with TRBJ2-3; 11 bases fit TRBD2. The ends lost 10 bases at V and 7 bases at J; junction bases unmatched: 13. The CDR3 is 15 amino acids. Germline CDR1 and CDR2: SNHLY and FYNNEI.

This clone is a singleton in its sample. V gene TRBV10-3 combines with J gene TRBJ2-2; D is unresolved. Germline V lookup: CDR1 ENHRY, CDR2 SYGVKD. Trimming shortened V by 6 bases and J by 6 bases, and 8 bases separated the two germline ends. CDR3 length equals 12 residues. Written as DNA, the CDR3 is TGTGCCATCAGCGAAGGACCCGGGGAGCTGTTTTTT. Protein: CAISEGPGELFF.

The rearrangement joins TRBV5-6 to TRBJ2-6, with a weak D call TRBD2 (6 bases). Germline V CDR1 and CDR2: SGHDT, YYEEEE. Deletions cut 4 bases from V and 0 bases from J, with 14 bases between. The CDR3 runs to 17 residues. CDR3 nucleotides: TGTGCCAGCAGCGCGGGACTCCGTTCCTCTGGGGCCAACGTCCTGACTTTC. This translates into CASSAGLRSSGANVLTF. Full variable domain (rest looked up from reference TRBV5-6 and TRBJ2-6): DAGVTQSPTHLIKTRGQQVTLRCSPKSGHDTVSWYQQALGQGPQFIFQYYEEEERQRGNFPDRFSGHQFPNYSSELNVNALLLGDSALYLCASSAGLRSSGANVLTFGAGSRLTVL.

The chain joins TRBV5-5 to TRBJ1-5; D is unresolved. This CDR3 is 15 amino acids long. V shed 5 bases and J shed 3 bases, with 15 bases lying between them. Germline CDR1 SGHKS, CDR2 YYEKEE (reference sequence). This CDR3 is CASSPDVNPNQPQHF. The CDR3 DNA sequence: TGTGCCAGCAGTCCGGACGTAAACCCCAATCAGCCCCAGCATTTT. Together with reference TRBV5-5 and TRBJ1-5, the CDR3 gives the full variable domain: DAGVTQSPTHLIKTRGQQVTLRCSPISGHKSVSWYQQVLGQGPQFIFQYYEKEERGRGNFPDRFSARQFPNYSSELNVNALLLGDSALYLCASSPDVNPNQPQHFGDGTRLSIL.

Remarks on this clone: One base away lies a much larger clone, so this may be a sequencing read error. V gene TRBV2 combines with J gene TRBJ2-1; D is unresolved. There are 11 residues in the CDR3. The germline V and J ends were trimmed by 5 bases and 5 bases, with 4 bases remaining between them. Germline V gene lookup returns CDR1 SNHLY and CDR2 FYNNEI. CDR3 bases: TGTGCCAGCAGTTTTAACAATGAGCAGTTCTTC. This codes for CASSFNNEQFF.

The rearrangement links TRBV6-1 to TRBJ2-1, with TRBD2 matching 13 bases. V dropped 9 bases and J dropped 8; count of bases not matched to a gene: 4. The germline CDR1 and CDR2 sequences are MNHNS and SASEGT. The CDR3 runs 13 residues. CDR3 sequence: CASGLAGVDEQFF. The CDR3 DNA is TGTGCCAGTGGACTAGCGGGAGTCGATGAGCAGTTCTTC.

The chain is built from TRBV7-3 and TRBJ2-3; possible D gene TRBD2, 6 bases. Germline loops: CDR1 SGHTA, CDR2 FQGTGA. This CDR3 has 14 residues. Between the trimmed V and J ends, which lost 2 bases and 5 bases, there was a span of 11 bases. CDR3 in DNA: TGTGCCAGCAGCTTAGACGGGAGTGGAGATACGCAGTATTTT. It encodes CASSLDGSGDTQYF.

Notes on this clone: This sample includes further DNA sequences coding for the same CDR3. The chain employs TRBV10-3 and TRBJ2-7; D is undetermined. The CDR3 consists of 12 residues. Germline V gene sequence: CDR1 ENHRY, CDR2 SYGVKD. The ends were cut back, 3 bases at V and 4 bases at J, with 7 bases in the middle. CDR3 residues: CAISENGYEQYF. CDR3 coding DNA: TGTGCCATCAGTGAAAACGGTTACGAGCAGTACTTC.

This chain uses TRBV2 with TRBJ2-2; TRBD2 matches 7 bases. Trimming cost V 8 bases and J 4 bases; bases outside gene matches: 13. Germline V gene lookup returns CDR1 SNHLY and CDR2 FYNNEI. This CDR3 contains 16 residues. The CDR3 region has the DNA TGTGCCAGCTCCCTCGGGGCGGGAGTTATCACCGGGGAGCTGTTTTTT. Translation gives CASSLGAGVITGELFF.

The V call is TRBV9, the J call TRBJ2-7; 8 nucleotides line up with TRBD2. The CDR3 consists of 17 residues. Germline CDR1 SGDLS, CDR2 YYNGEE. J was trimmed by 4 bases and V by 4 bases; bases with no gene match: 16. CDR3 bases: TGTGCCAGCAGCCCACACACAACCGCCCGGGGGGGTTACGAGCAGTACTTC. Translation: CASSPHTTARGGYEQYF.

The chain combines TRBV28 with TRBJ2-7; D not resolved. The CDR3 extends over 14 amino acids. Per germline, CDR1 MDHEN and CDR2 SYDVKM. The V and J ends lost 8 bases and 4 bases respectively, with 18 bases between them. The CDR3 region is CASQTHRYNYEQYF. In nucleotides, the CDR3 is TGTGCCAGCCAGACTCACAGATACAATTACGAGCAGTACTTC.

The CDR3 here is CASSQGSGTDTQYF. CDR3 DNA: TGCGCCAGCAGCCAGGGAAGTGGCACAGATACGCAGTATTTT. This sequence joins TRBV5-1 and TRBJ2-3; the D gene is possibly TRBD1 (5 bases). Germline assignment: CDR1 SGHRS and CDR2 YFSETQ. This CDR3 has 14 amino acids. The V and J ends lost 4 bases and 1 base respectively, with 10 bases between them.

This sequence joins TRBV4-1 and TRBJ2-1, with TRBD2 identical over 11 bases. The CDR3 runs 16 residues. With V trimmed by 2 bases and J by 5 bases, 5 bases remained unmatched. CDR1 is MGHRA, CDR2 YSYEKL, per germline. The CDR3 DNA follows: TGCGCCAGCAGCCAACCCACTAGCGGGAGACACAATGAGCAGTTCTTC. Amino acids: CASSQPTSGRHNEQFF.

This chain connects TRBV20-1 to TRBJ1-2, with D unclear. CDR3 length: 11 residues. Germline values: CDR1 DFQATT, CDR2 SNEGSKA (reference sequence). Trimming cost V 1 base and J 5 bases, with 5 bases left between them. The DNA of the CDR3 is TGCAGTGCTAGAGCAGGTTATGGCTACACCTTC. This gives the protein CSARAGYGYTF.